These 4 T cell receptor beta chains came from one sample sequenced in a study of blood T cell repertoires in COVID-19. Profiled with immunoSEQ multiplex PCR; TCRdb holds only in-frame clones, not every one. Of a few hundred thousand clones listed, over 75% are singletons. The sequencing sample was made of PBMCs or T cells enriched from blood (not recorded which). These receptors came from a woman aged 30 to 39 who had recovered from COVID-19.

The rearrangement links TRBV27 to TRBJ2-3; the D gene is possibly TRBD2 (5 bases). Germline V CDR1 and CDR2: MNHEY, SMNVEV (reference sequence). Deletions cut 3 bases from V and 4 bases from J, with 8 bases between. This CDR3 has 13 amino acids. In DNA, the CDR3 is TGTGCCAGCAGTTTTACGGGGTCAGATACGCAGTATTTT. Translation gives CASSFTGSDTQYF.

This clone was seen a single time. This rearrangement joins TRBV19 to TRBJ1-5, with 8 bases fitting TRBD1. Per the germline V gene, CDR1 is LNHDA and CDR2 is SQIVND (reference sequence). V lost 4 bases, J lost 5 bases, and 10 bases stayed unmatched. This CDR3 contains 16 residues. The CDR3 nucleotides are TGTGCCAGTAGTAGGGGCGCAGGGGGCTGGGATCAGCCCCAGCATTTT. Its protein product is CASSRGAGGWDQPQHF. Together with reference TRBV19 and TRBJ1-5, the CDR3 gives the full variable domain: DGGITQSPKYLFRKEGQNVTLSCEQNLNHDAMYWYRQDPGQGLRLIYYSQIVNDFQKGDIAEGYSVSREKKESFPLTVTSAQKNPTAFYLCASSRGAGGWDQPQHFGDGTRLSIL.

V is TRBV18 and J is TRBJ2-7, with D maybe TRBD1 (5 bases). CDR3 length equals 15 residues. Germline assignment: CDR1 KGHSH and CDR2 LQKENI. V lost 5 bases and J lost 0, with 14 bases in between. CDR3 coding DNA: TGTGCCAGCTCATCCCTCAGGGCGTCCTCCTACGAGCAGTACTTC. The encoded protein is CASSSLRASSYEQYF.

V usage is TRBV7-2 and J usage is TRBJ2-3, with 8 bases lining up with TRBD2. This CDR3 has 15 amino acids. V dropped 5 bases and J dropped 6; count of bases not matched to a gene: 10. CDR1 is SGHTA, CDR2 FQGNSA, per germline. CDR3 bases: TGTGCCAGCAGCCCTACGGGGGGGCCTGGGGATACGCAGTATTTT. Protein product: CASSPTGGPGDTQYF.